What follows is one TCR beta chain and its context. TCRdb's table, derived via immunoSEQ multiplex PCR, lists solely in-frame clones and lacks some. The repertoire holds more than 2 million clones, with 85% to 95% as singletons. This sample was included in a study of shared clonotypes between healthy human individuals. V dropped 6 bases and J dropped 14; count of bases not matched to a gene: 16. CDR1 KGHSH and CDR2 LQKENI come from the germline V gene. The CDR3 covers 15 residues. The receptor's source is a young man in good health. Sequenced: naive CD4+ T cells sorted from blood. Subset in this sample: CD45RA+ positively selected. The rearrangement uses TRBV18 and TRBJ1-6, with 7 nucleotides matching TRBD1. CDR3 sequence: CASSPAGTVGVSLHF. The CDR3 nucleotides read TGTGCCAGCTCCCCCGCTGGGACAGTCGGGGTATCCCTCCACTTT.